This entry lists 24 T cell receptor beta chains sequenced from one sample in a study of cytomegalovirus exposure and HLA in healthy donors. The PCR had 60 Vbeta and 13 Jbeta primers. Clones were read by immunoSEQ multiplex PCR, and TCRdb kept only the in-frame ones, dropping some. This sample has roughly 190,000 clones; approximately 59% occur once, and the top ten carry about 3.2%. The specimen was PBMCs. The receptors come from a middle-aged man in good health and CMV-seronegative.

V is TRBV11-2 and J is TRBJ2-1; TRBD2 might be the D (6 bases). Germline assignment: CDR1 SGHAT and CDR2 FQNNGV. V was trimmed by 1 base and J by 5 bases, leaving 9 bases between them. The CDR3 extends over 14 amino acids. CDR3 loop: CASSLAGVHNEQFF. CDR3 in DNA: TGTGCCAGCAGCTTAGCGGGAGTTCACAATGAGCAGTTCTTC.

This clone was found a few times. The gene calls are TRBV5-6 and TRBJ2-3, with 7 positions matching TRBD2. The V and J ends lost 0 bases and 0 bases, in that order; junction bases with no gene match: 7. The CDR3 sequence is 17 residues long. The germline gives CDR1 SGHDT, CDR2 YYEEEE. The CDR3 nucleotides are TGTGCCAGCAGCTTGGAGGCACGGGGGGTTAGCACAGATACGCAGTATTTT. Translation gives CASSLEARGVSTDTQYF.

This clone was seen a handful of times. The chain employs TRBV10-3 and TRBJ1-5; perhaps TRBD1 as D (6 bases). This CDR3 has 12 residues. CDR1 is ENHRY and CDR2 is SYGVKD in the germline V gene. Trimming took off 10 bases at V and 7 bases at J, with 14 bases between the two ends. The CDR3 DNA is TGTGCCAGTAACAGGGTCGGACAGCCCCAGCATTTT. This gives the protein CASNRVGQPQHF.

The V gene is TRBV9, the J gene TRBJ2-5; possible D gene TRBD2, 5 bases. The CDR3 extends over 15 amino acids. The germline CDR1 and CDR2 sequences are SGDLS and YYNGEE. Deletions cut 3 bases from V and 5 bases from J, with 17 bases between. CDR3 sequence: CASSATGSDWETQYF. The CDR3, as DNA: TGTGCCAGCAGCGCCACGGGGAGTGATTGGGAGACCCAGTACTTC.

The chain recombines TRBV2 with TRBJ1-2, with TRBD1 matching over 9 bases. Trimming removed 6 bases from V and 7 bases from J; junction bases left unmatched: 12. Germline values: CDR1 SNHLY, CDR2 FYNNEI. The CDR3 has 15 residues. CDR3 DNA: TGTGCCAGCAGCCAAACAGGGGGCGCTTCGAGTGGCTACACCTTC. Translated, it gives CASSQTGGASSGYTF.

V and J are TRBV5-4 and TRBJ2-4; TRBD2 matches at 7 bases. Germline V gene lookup returns CDR1 SGHNT and CDR2 YYREEE (reference sequence). The CDR3 is made up of 18 amino acids. The V gene end was trimmed by 4 bases and the J gene end by 4 bases; junction bases not matched to a gene: 17. The CDR3 DNA follows: TGTGCCAGCAGCCCTGGGGGGGTTGGACAAAGTGGAAAAAACATTCAGTACTTC. This gives the protein CASSPGGVGQSGKNIQYF.

The chain couples TRBV4-1 to TRBJ2-7; D possibly corresponds to TRBD2 (5 bases). This CDR3 has 15 amino acids. V lost 3 bases to trimming and J lost 3 bases, with 15 bases between them. In germline, CDR1 is MGHRA, CDR2 YSYEKL. The DNA of the CDR3 is TGCGCCAGCAGCCAGGTCGCCCTGGGAGACTACGAGCAGTACTTC. Amino acid sequence: CASSQVALGDYEQYF.

The V and J genes are TRBV19 and TRBJ2-2; 13 bases are shared with TRBD2. Germline trimming cut 8 bases from V and 7 bases from J; bases unmatched to any gene: 16. Germline-derived CDR1 and CDR2 are LNHDA and SQIVND (reference sequence). CDR3 size: 18 residues. CDR3: CASCSLAGGSGLYGELFF. The CDR3, as DNA: TGTGCCAGTTGTTCACTAGCGGGAGGGTCGGGTTTATACGGGGAGCTGTTTTTT.

V gene TRBV5-1 combines with J gene TRBJ2-5, with TRBD2 matching 14 bases. V gave up 4 bases and J gave up 2 bases; unmatched junction bases: 7. This CDR3 spans 17 amino acids. The germline V gene encodes CDR1 SGHRS and CDR2 YFSETQ. The CDR3 sequence: CASSVTGTSGGQETQYF. CDR3 sequence (DNA): TGCGCCAGCAGCGTAACCGGGACTAGCGGGGGACAAGAGACCCAGTACTTC.

The chain employs TRBV7-2 and TRBJ2-1; weak D call: TRBD2 (5 bases). Germline loops: CDR1 SGHTA, CDR2 FQGNSA. Trimming took 5 bases from V and 9 from J, leaving 14 bases between them. The CDR3 totals 13 residues. The CDR3 nucleotides are TGTGCCAGCAGCCCCACAAGGGCGGGTGAGCAGTTCTTC. This translates into CASSPTRAGEQFF.

V is TRBV6-4 and J is TRBJ1-5; the D gene is possibly TRBD1 (5 bases). The CDR3 spans 16 residues. V was trimmed by 0 bases and J by 3 bases, leaving 12 bases between them. The V gene's germline CDR1 is MRHNA and CDR2 SNTAGT. The CDR3 nucleotides are TGTGCCAGCAGTGACTCATTGCAGGGTTTCAATCAGCCCCAGCATTTT. It codes for CASSDSLQGFNQPQHF.

The chain has TRBV18 and TRBJ2-3; D may be TRBD1 (5 bases). The CDR3 runs 15 residues. Trimming stripped 1 base from V and 0 bases from J, with 8 bases between. CDR1 is KGHSH, CDR2 LQKENI, per germline. CDR3 protein: CASSPQGISTDTQYF. For the CDR3, the DNA is TGTGCCAGCTCACCACAGGGGATTAGCACAGATACGCAGTATTTT.

V gene TRBV7-9 combines with J gene TRBJ2-7; TRBD2 agrees at 8 bases. J lost 2 bases, V lost 1 base, and 1 base had no gene match. Germline V gene data show CDR1 as SEHNR and CDR2 as FQNEAQ (reference sequence). The CDR3 runs to 14 residues. As DNA, the CDR3 is TGTGCCAGCAGCTTAGGGGGACTAGCCTACGAGCAGTACTTC. Translated, it gives CASSLGGLAYEQYF.

V is TRBV5-1 and J is TRBJ2-1; possibly TRBD1 for D (5 bases). This CDR3 contains 12 residues. Germline V gives CDR1 SGHRS, CDR2 YFSETQ. Trimming shortened V by 4 bases and J by 14 bases, and 16 bases separated the two germline ends. CDR3 DNA: TGCGCCAGCAGCACCGAGAACAGGCCGAAGTTCTTC. Translated: CASSTENRPKFF.

The V gene is TRBV30, the J gene TRBJ2-1; TRBD2 might be the D (6 bases). CDR1 and CDR2 from the germline V gene are GTSNPN and SVGIG (reference sequence). This CDR3 region has 16 residues. Trimming removed 3 bases at V and 2 bases at J, with 17 bases between. DNA for the CDR3: TGTGCCTGGAGCAAGACCCGGGACTCCACCTACAATGAGCAGTTCTTC. Its protein product is CAWSKTRDSTYNEQFF.

A word on this clone: Germline and junction disagree at one end, which may indicate a read error. The V gene is TRBV9, the J gene TRBJ2-1; 9 bases align to TRBD2. CDR1 and CDR2 (germline): SGDLS, YYNGEE. CDR3 length: 14 residues. CDR3 bases: TGTGCCAGCGGCGTTATTGCGGGAGGGCGTGAGCAGTTCTTC. Its protein is CASGVIAGGREQFF.

This clone has a single count. The genes are TRBV18 and TRBJ2-1; maybe TRBD2 (5 bases). The CDR3 contains 15 residues. The V end was cut by 3 bases, the J end by 0 bases, with 9 bases between. Germline V CDR1 and CDR2: KGHSH, LQKENI. CDR3 bases: TGTGCCAGCTCACCTAGCGAGAGCTCCTACAATGAGCAGTTCTTC. It codes for CASSPSESSYNEQFF.

CDR3 DNA: TGTGCCAGCAGCAAAGGACGGCTAGCGGGGAGCTCCTACAATGAGCAGTTCTTC. It codes for CASSKGRLAGSSYNEQFF. This chain connects TRBV21-1 to TRBJ2-1; TRBD2 is the table's D call, not checked against the DNA. TRBV21-1 is listed as a pseudogene. The CDR3 has 18 amino acids.

This clone turned up a few times. The CDR3 sequence: CASSRLGGVGTEAFF. CDR3 nucleotides: TGCGCCAGCAGCCGACTCGGAGGGGTGGGAACTGAAGCTTTCTTT. The chain links TRBV4-1 to TRBJ1-1; TRBD1 might be the D (5 bases). Germline CDR1 reads MGHRA; CDR2 reads YSYEKL. Trimming shortened V by 4 bases and J by 5 bases, and 17 bases separated the two germline ends. This CDR3 comprises 15 residues.

The V and J genes are TRBV5-4 and TRBJ1-1; D is unresolved. Per the germline V gene, CDR1 is SGHNT and CDR2 is YYREEE (reference sequence). V was shortened by 0 bases and J by 0 bases, with 9 bases between the two germline ends. This CDR3 is 15 amino acids long. DNA of the CDR3: TGTGCCAGCAGCTTGGGTCCCGGGGTGAACACTGAAGCTTTCTTT. Protein: CASSLGPGVNTEAFF.

This chain joins TRBV5-8 and TRBJ2-7, with 8 bases fitting TRBD2. CDR1 and CDR2 from the germline V gene are SGHTS and YDEGEE. The CDR3 has 14 amino acids. The junction had 8 bases not matched to a gene; V was cut back by 3 bases and J by 6 bases. CDR3 sequence (DNA): TGTGCCAGCAGCTCACGGACTAGCCGCGCCGAGCAGTACTTC. It codes for CASSSRTSRAEQYF.

To note about this clone: Different DNA sequences within this sample yield the same CDR3. The V gene is TRBV7-3, the J gene TRBJ1-1, with a tentative D call TRBD1 (6 bases). Germline assignment: CDR1 SGHTA and CDR2 FQGTGA. The CDR3 loop spans 14 amino acids. V dropped 1 base and J dropped 8 bases, with 14 bases sitting between them. The CDR3, as DNA: TGTGCCAGCAGCTTAATGGGGCCAGGGACAGAAGCTTTCTTT. Translated, it gives CASSLMGPGTEAFF.

The rearrangement links TRBV6-1 to TRBJ2-7; 9 nucleotides match TRBD1. V dropped 5 bases and J dropped 3; count of bases not matched to a gene: 8. This CDR3 region has 15 residues. CDR1 MNHNS and CDR2 SASEGT come from the germline V gene. The CDR3 spells CASSLQGATNYEQYF. The CDR3 DNA sequence: TGTGCCAGCAGTCTACAGGGGGCCACGAACTACGAGCAGTACTTC.

The chain carries TRBV19 and TRBJ1-1, with 10 bases that match TRBD1. V was pared by 1 base and J by 9 bases, with 2 bases of the junction left unmatched. Germline lookup yields CDR1 LNHDA and CDR2 SQIVND (reference sequence). The CDR3 has 13 amino acids. The CDR3 coding sequence is TGTGCCAGTAGTATAGGGGACAGGGGTAAAGCTTTCTTT. Translation gives CASSIGDRGKAFF.